This entry concerns a single TCR beta chain. Its antigen is not known. A sort by CD45RO/CCR7/CD25/CD127/CD95/CD27 yielded CD4+ naive, central memory, regulatory and stem cell-like memory cells. Since all of the isolated RNA was reverse transcribed, expressed TCRB transcripts were what got sequenced. The read count averaged around 3.6 million across naive, central memory and regulatory T cell samples. Method: immunoSEQ multiplex PCR; TCRdb's copy keeps in-frame clones and lacks some. The sample comprises 200,000 to 300,000 clones, approximately 15% of which are singletons, and almost 0.02% rests with the top ten. The sample originates from a study of beta chain features in type 1 diabetes. Study at large: The examined sorted cells totaled about 98 million across samples. Study-wide results and caveats: Compared to healthy donors, patients appeared to have naive, central memory and Treg TCRB repertoires that were more alike. People with Type 1 diabetes carried modestly yet significantly shorter TCRB CDR3s in all four CD4+ subsets.

The germline gives CDR1 SGHAT, CDR2 FQNNGV. The ends lost 2 bases at V and 3 bases at J; junction bases unmatched: 6. CDR3 length: 15 residues. Material: naive CD4+ T cells from blood. The V and J genes are TRBV11-2 and TRBJ2-7; TRBD2 matches 8 bases. This clonotype originated in a man aged 30 to 45 with type 1 diabetes. The CDR3 nucleotides are TGTGCCAGCAGCTTAACCCGGGAGGGTGGCTACGAGCAGTACTTC. Translation: CASSLTREGGYEQYF.